This T cell receptor beta chain was obtained from a study of cytomegalovirus exposure and HLA in healthy donors. 13 Jbeta primers and 60 Vbeta primers were used for the PCR. Source study methods: A later analysis tallied about 80 million unique TCR beta chains, around 9.9 million of them shared. Measured with immunoSEQ multiplex PCR; TCRdb has only the in-frame clones, and not every one. V, J and clone size are those of that table, while D and trimming were read from the DNA. Counted here are some 80,000 clones, around 79% occurring once; the ten biggest clones make up 5.5% to 6%. Of note for this clone: Its antigen remains unidentified.

Germline trimming cut 2 bases from V and 7 bases from J; bases unmatched to any gene: 8. The CDR3 length is 16 residues. From germline, CDR1 is SGDLS and CDR2 YYNGEE. Study-wide results and limits: Reports indicate that TCR beta sequences accurately predicted the HLA-A and HLA-B alleles of most subjects. Immune exposure information comprised only CMV serostatus.

Sequences were obtained from PBMCs. The sequence came from a man aged 18 to 30 in good health and CMV-seropositive. The genes are TRBV9 and TRBJ1-5, with 11 bases identical to TRBD1. The CDR3 sequence is CASSVGQGALGQPQHF. CDR3 sequence (DNA): TGTGCCAGCAGCGTTGGACAGGGGGCACTAGGGCAGCCCCAGCATTTT.